This entry describes one TCR beta chain. As yet, its antigen is unknown. Full-length variable regions came from constant-region reverse primers plus semi-nested Nested Universal Primer A PCR. TCRdb redid the calling of the 5' RACE reads with MiXCR, one entry per CDR3 protein. The sample lists some 44,000 distinct CDR3 sequences, 30% occurring once. Study-wide results and limits: Tumor-infiltrating Treg TCR alpha and beta sequences overlapped most with tumor naive CD4+ T cells, then blood naive. In terms of TCR gene usage, tumor memory CD4+ T cells clustered together with blood and lymph node memory CD4+ cells, as well as with lymph node naive CD4+ cells.

Memory CD4+ cells were defined as CD4+CD45RO+CD25-. Trimming at V came to 2 bases and at J to 6 bases, leaving 10 bases not matched to a gene. Germline-derived CDR1 and CDR2 are ENHRY and SYGVKD. The CDR3 extends over 15 amino acids. The source of this sequence is a female donor with breast cancer. Sequenced sample: tumor-infiltrating memory CD4+ T cells sorted from the breast tumor. Subset denoted: memory CD4+ T cells, CD4+CD45RO+CD25-. The rearrangement joins TRBV10-3 to TRBJ2-7; 7 bases map to TRBD2. The CDR3 DNA follows: TGTGCCATCAGTGAGGGAGCGGGACGGAATCGCGAGCAGTACTTC. Translated, it gives CAISEGAGRNREQYF.